This T cell receptor beta chain was observed in a study of T cells in Graves' hyperthyroidism and ophthalmopathy. Study overall: Blood was drawn when the patient was first diagnosed and still untreated. Study-level findings and limits: Most clonotypes that expanded in the thyroid above 0.001 also showed up in blood.

Sample collection date corresponds to first hyperthyroidism diagnosis, prior to any ophthalmopathy symptoms. The germline gives CDR1 SGHTA, CDR2 FQGNSA. V lost 1 base and J lost 1, with 8 bases in between. The length of the CDR3 is 16 residues. RNA transcripts yielded amplified TCR beta CDR3 regions. A set of HTBI primers served as the primers for a first-round RT-PCR of the TCR CDR3. TCRdb called the multiplex PCR reads again in MiXCR, with one record for every CDR3 protein. Of around 280,000 distinct CDR3 sequences listed, about an eighth are singletons. As for this clonotype: The antigen is undetermined.

The chain carries TRBV7-2 and TRBJ2-6; TRBD1 or TRBD2 may be the D gene (6 bases each). The sequencing input was blood. This receptor was identified in a woman aged 25-40 years with Graves' hyperthyroidism that later progressed to Graves' ophthalmopathy. CDR3 DNA: TGTGCCAGCAGCTTAGAAGGGGGGTCTGGGGCCAACGTCCTGACTTTC. Translated, it gives CASSLEGGSGANVLTF.